This TCR beta chain was recorded in a study of blood T cell repertoires in COVID-19 (dated by TCRdb to the early 2020s). Regarding the complete study: Samples from collaborators originated in the United States, Italy and Spain and spanned both the acute and convalescent phases of COVID-19. The dataset comprised deeply sampled blood TCRbeta repertoires from subjects exposed to, actively infected with, or recovered from COVID-19. The samples were drawn from two sources: the first 160 participants of the ongoing ImmuneRACE study, and 1,000 to 1,500 subjects contributed by 6 global collaborators. The repertoires were made available in a free public database intended to serve as a resource for research on the immune response to SARS-CoV-2. Sample metadata almost always included a de-identified subject ID, COVID-19 status, age in years and sex. The prospective study material was composed of cDNA or gDNA derived from T cells, B-cell-depleted T cells, or PBMCs. HLA class I and class II types, where available, came from metadata supplied by the sample provider rather than from assay-based typing. Paper-wide results and their limitations: Clinical and demographic metadata were provided uncurated, with the amount varying by source and participant.

Notes on this clone: The target of this receptor is not known. No base quality information exists; no much larger clone differs at one position.

Whole blood was collected in K2EDTA tubes by collaborating institutions according to the institutions' own protocols. For TCRbeta analysis, collaborators shipped samples as frozen whole blood, isolated PBMCs, or DNA extracted from either of those sample types. From cysteine to phenylalanine, the CDR3 is 15 amino acids long. The read is trimmed to its CDR3 DNA, 45 bases read in frame from base 1. After removal of 3 bases from V and 7 bases from J, the junction retains 9 bases not matched to a gene. Based on the germline V gene (reference sequence), the CDR1 and CDR2 sequences are MNHNY and SVGAGI. TCRbeta CDR3 regions were amplified from genomic DNA using the immunoSEQ Assay, a bias-controlled multiplex PCR. As for the original processing: Nucleated cell counts per sample were estimated from amplification of reference gene primers within the assay. To quantify the absolute abundance of each unique TCRbeta CDR3 rearrangement, sequence reads were collapsed and filtered. For each sample, productive Simpson clonality was calculated as the square root of Simpson's diversity index over productive rearrangements. TCRdb holds this immuneACCESS table with in-frame rearrangements only. Some clones are missing; in checked studies, unresolved V genes explain under half, and the rest has no known cause. The D gene and trimming were derived from the DNA, and the V and J assignments and clone size from that table. The sample table records tens of thousands of clones; roughly four fifths of these occur just once. Clones ranked in the top ten supply roughly 4.2% of the sample.

The chain links TRBV6-6 with TRBJ1-2, with 9 junctional bases fitting TRBD1. Input material: peripheral blood. The TCR was taken from a woman aged 55-69 years with acute or convalescent COVID-19. The DNA sequence reads TGTGCCAGCAGTTATACAGGGGGCGCGTTGTCTGGCTACACCTTC. It codes for CASSYTGGALSGYTF.